Listed below are T cell receptor beta chains from one sample, sequenced in a study of CD8 T cells in Susac syndrome. TCRdb reprocessed the immunoSEQ multiplex PCR reads with MiXCR, giving one entry per CDR3 protein. This table has hundreds of thousands of distinct CDR3 sequences, around 91% appearing once. The sequenced material came from CD8+ T cells from PBMCs. These receptors originate from a human donor with multiple sclerosis. The CDR3 runs from the conserved cysteine through the conserved F or W.

V	J	CDR3
TRBV20-1	TRBJ1-2	CSARDAPGNGYTF
TRBV7-6	TRBJ1-3	CASSPWPGNTIYF
TRBV7-9	TRBJ1-2	CASSLGPQGQRGGYTF
TRBV30	TRBJ1-1	CAHDRDDTEAFF
TRBV30	TRBJ2-1	CAWSGGPESSYNEQFF
TRBV6-1	TRBJ2-2	CASSPLSGGYTGELFF
TRBV6-2/TRBV6-3	TRBJ2-1	CASSYVDEQFF
TRBV9	TRBJ2-7	CASSAAGGGAYEQYF
TRBV14	TRBJ2-7	CASKSGNSYEQYF
TRBV20-1	TRBJ2-5	CSARDSVGGETQYF
TRBV3-1	TRBJ2-3	CASSQGIPSGSTDTQYF
TRBV24-1	TRBJ1-5	CATSAPGGSFNQPQHF
TRBV9	TRBJ1-2	CASTRVTYGYTF
TRBV30	TRBJ1-4	CAWSVSGEKLFF
TRBV28	TRBJ2-3	CASNPLEGAGTDTQYF
TRBV7-8	TRBJ2-3	CASSSRTSGFSTDTQYF
TRBV7-9	TRBJ2-3	CASSLLRVETDTQYF
TRBV6-2/TRBV6-3	TRBJ1-6	CASSPGQGSPLHF
TRBV7-6	TRBJ2-7	CASSLGPVLSGYEQYF
TRBV6-2/TRBV6-3	TRBJ2-1	CASSLIGTSGGPEQFF
TRBV27	TRBJ2-7	CASRIQGASWDEQYF
TRBV19	TRBJ1-1	CASSITGYAFF
TRBV13	TRBJ2-1	CASSSRDRWDNEQFF
TRBV29-1	TRBJ2-2	CSVDRDTGELFF
TRBV29-1	TRBJ2-7	CSVTGGGHYEQYF
TRBV9	TRBJ2-1	CASSVVSSGTYNEQFF
TRBV6-1	TRBJ1-5	CASRHKHRSSNQPQHF
TRBV19	TRBJ2-7	CASSIWGGRAYEQYF
TRBV20-1	TRBJ2-3	CSATSGGALYTDTQYF
TRBV5-1	TRBJ2-1	CASAPWTGSNEQFF
TRBV30	TRBJ1-1	CAWVGGFTEAFF
TRBV12-3/TRBV12-4	TRBJ2-6	CASSFGQPGANVLTF
TRBV19	TRBJ2-5	CASSTYMETQYF
TRBV12-3/TRBV12-4	TRBJ2-2	CASSDTGGNTGELFF
TRBV20-1	TRBJ1-2	CSASSGTGVFIKLYGYTF
TRBV5-4	TRBJ2-1	CASSLPGTGNNEQFF
TRBV9	TRBJ2-7	CASSVGATAEQYF
TRBV15	TRBJ2-7	CATSSGYEQYF
TRBV29-1	TRBJ2-1	CSGTGTEYNEQFF
TRBV19	TRBJ2-7	CASSASTSGELYEQYF
TRBV7-9	TRBJ2-7	CASSLVGTPPDEQYF
TRBV19	TRBJ2-1	CASSIGASGSRLLEQFF